These 31 T cell receptor beta chains share one sample of origin, sequenced in a study of blood T cell repertoires in COVID-19. Only in-frame clones appear in the TCRdb table, and some are missing; sequencing was by immunoSEQ multiplex PCR. This sample has around 250,000 clones, with roughly 80% found just once. The material sequenced was peripheral blood. The receptors come from a woman aged 18-30 years with acute or convalescent COVID-19.

In its sample, this clone was seen once. The chain uses TRBV24-1 and TRBJ2-4; D is perhaps TRBD2 (5 bases). V lost 4 bases and J lost 3, with 9 bases in between. This CDR3 spans 14 amino acids. Germline CDR1 reads KGHDR; CDR2 reads SFDVKD. CDR3 residues: CATSDPRGKNIQYF. CDR3 DNA sequence: TGTGCCACCAGTGACCCCCGGGGCAAAAACATTCAGTACTTC.

V usage is TRBV7-4 and J usage is TRBJ1-5, with a possible D match to TRBD1 (6 bases). Trimming took off 3 bases at V and 6 bases at J, with 15 bases between the two ends. The germline CDR1 and CDR2 sequences are SGHVT and SQSDAQ. The CDR3 is made up of 15 amino acids. The CDR3 reads CASSFQANRAQPQHF. The CDR3 nucleotides are TGTGCCAGCAGCTTTCAGGCCAACAGGGCTCAGCCCCAGCATTTT.

V is TRBV7-2 and J is TRBJ2-1; 11 positions match TRBD1. J lost 5 bases, V lost 5 bases, and 8 bases had no gene match. The CDR3 loop spans 16 amino acids. Looked up from germline, CDR1 is SGHTA and CDR2 is FQGNSA. The chain's CDR3 is CASSTRTGGSNNEQFF. CDR3 sequence (DNA): TGTGCCAGCAGCACCAGGACAGGGGGCTCAAACAATGAGCAGTTCTTC. Together with reference TRBV7-2 and TRBJ2-1, the CDR3 gives the full variable domain: GAGVSQSPSNKVTEKGKDVELRCDPISGHTALYWYRQSLGQGLEFLIYFQGNSAPDKSGLPSDRFSAERTGGSVSTLTIQRTQQEDSAVYLCASSTRTGGSNNEQFFGPGTRLTVL.

This clone was counted at least ten times. This chain connects TRBV19 to TRBJ1-2; 9 positions agree with TRBD1. The CDR3 has 15 amino acids. Germline V gives CDR1 LNHDA, CDR2 SQIVND (reference sequence). The trim removed 7 bases at V and 4 bases at J, leaving 10 bases unmatched. The CDR3 protein is CASIDRTGVFYGYTF. The CDR3 coding sequence is TGTGCCAGTATTGATCGGACAGGGGTTTTCTATGGCTACACCTTC. The full variable domain, rest sourced from reference TRBV19 and TRBJ1-2, is DGGITQSPKYLFRKEGQNVTLSCEQNLNHDAMYWYRQDPGQGLRLIYYSQIVNDFQKGDIAEGYSVSREKKESFPLTVTSAQKNPTAFYLCASIDRTGVFYGYTFGSGTRLTVV.

The J gene is TRBJ1-1, the V gene TRBV6-5; TRBD1 is a possible D gene (6 bases). V was cut by 0 bases and J by 8 bases, with 10 bases left in between. The CDR3 extends over 13 amino acids. CDR1 is MNHEY and CDR2 is SVGAGI in the germline V gene. The CDR3 reads CASSYSMTGEAFF. As DNA, the CDR3 is TGTGCCAGCAGTTACTCGATGACAGGCGAAGCTTTCTTT.

The chain links TRBV7-9 to TRBJ2-7; a possible D gene is TRBD2 (6 bases). The CDR3 has 15 amino acids. The V end lost 1 base, the J end lost 5 bases, and 15 bases lay between the germline ends. Germline CDR1 reads SEHNR; CDR2 reads FQNEAQ (reference sequence). The CDR3 DNA reads as TGTGCCAGCAGCTTAGTAGAGGAGGGTTTCGACGAGCAGTACTTC. It specifies CASSLVEEGFDEQYF.

This clone showed up just once. The V gene is TRBV4-3, the J gene TRBJ1-2; maybe TRBD1 (5 bases). CDR1 is LGHNA and CDR2 is YSLEER in the germline V gene. This CDR3 has 15 amino acids. Deletions cut 0 bases from V and 4 bases from J, with 12 bases between. CDR3 loop: CASSQESTATYGYTF. Written as DNA, the CDR3 is TGCGCCAGCAGCCAAGAGTCGACAGCGACCTATGGCTACACCTTC.

This sequence joins TRBV7-8 and TRBJ2-2, with a tentative D call TRBD1 (5 bases). The V end lost 4 bases, the J end lost 0 bases, and 9 bases lay between the germline ends. The CDR3 runs 15 residues. Germline CDR1 and CDR2: SGHVS and FQNEAQ. CDR3: CASSWGRTNTGELFF. The CDR3 DNA reads as TGTGCCAGCAGCTGGGGCCGGACGAACACCGGGGAGCTGTTTTTT. Full variable domain (remainder filled in from reference TRBV7-8 and TRBJ2-2): GAGVSQSPRYKVAKRGQDVALRCDPISGHVSLFWYQQALGQGPEFLTYFQNEAQLDKSGLPSDRFFAERPEGSVSTLKIQRTQQEDSAVYLCASSWGRTNTGELFFGEGSRLTVL.

The gene calls are TRBV11-1 and TRBJ2-5; the match to TRBD1 covers 9 bases. The CDR3 sequence is 15 residues long. The J segment lost 3 bases and the V segment lost 2 bases, leaving 4 bases of the junction unmatched. Germline CDR1 reads SGHAT; CDR2 reads FQDESV (reference sequence). CDR3 region: CASSLYRGPKETQYF. Here the CDR3 DNA reads TGTGCCAGCAGCTTATACAGGGGGCCTAAAGAGACCCAGTACTTC.

The J gene is TRBJ1-2, the V gene TRBV2; D unclear. In germline, CDR1 is SNHLY, CDR2 FYNNEI. The CDR3 is made up of 15 amino acids. V gave up 1 base and J gave up 5 bases, with 14 bases separating them. The CDR3 DNA reads as TGTGCCAGCAGTGAAGAGTCACACCATTGGTATGGCTACACCTTC. The encoded protein is CASSEESHHWYGYTF. The full variable domain, with the rest looked up from reference TRBV2 and TRBJ1-2, is EPEVTQTPSHQVTQMGQEVILRCVPISNHLYFYWYRQILGQKVEFLVSFYNNEISEKSEIFDDQFSVERPDGSNFTLKIRSTKLEDSAMYFCASSEESHHWYGYTFGSGTRLTVV.

This clone showed up just once. The chain employs TRBV4-2 and TRBJ1-5; tentative D call: TRBD1 (5 bases). The CDR3 runs to 13 residues. Germline V gives CDR1 LGHNA, CDR2 YNFKEQ. The germline V and J ends were trimmed by 4 bases and 6 bases, with 10 bases remaining between them. CDR3 loop: CASSPPTGQPQHF. CDR3 sequence (DNA): TGTGCCAGCAGCCCTCCAACAGGTCAGCCCCAGCATTTT.

The gene calls are TRBV5-4 and TRBJ2-7; 8 bases line up with TRBD1. The CDR3 length is 16 residues. The junction had 12 bases not matched to a gene; V was cut back by 3 bases and J by 4 bases. CDR1 and CDR2 from the germline V gene are SGHNT and YYREEE (reference sequence). CDR3 residues: CASSSGAGTGRYEQYF. Here the CDR3 DNA reads TGTGCCAGCAGCTCCGGCGCCGGGACAGGCCGGTACGAGCAGTACTTC.

The rearrangement joins TRBV16 to TRBJ2-3; tentative D call: TRBD1 (5 bases). This CDR3 has 14 amino acids. The germline gives CDR1 KGHSY, CDR2 FQNENV. V was clipped by 0 bases and J by 4 bases, with 8 bases between them. CDR3 protein: CASSQSWTSDTQYF. CDR3 DNA sequence: TGTGCCAGCAGCCAATCCTGGACATCAGATACGCAGTATTTT. The complete variable domain, with remaining parts taken from reference TRBV16 and TRBJ2-3, reads GEEVAQTPKHLVRGEGQKAKLYCAPIKGHSYVFWYQQVLKNEFKFLISFQNENVFDETGMPKERFSAKCLPNSPCSLEIQATKLEDSAVYFCASSQSWTSDTQYFGPGTRLTVL.

CDR3 in DNA: TGTGCCAGTAGGTCAACGGACCAAGAGACCCAGTACTTC. This encodes CASRSTDQETQYF. The chain has TRBV19 and TRBJ2-5; D gene ambiguous. Per germline, CDR1 LNHDA and CDR2 SQIVND (reference sequence). This CDR3 is 13 amino acids long. V was trimmed by 6 bases and J by 0 bases, leaving 8 bases between them.

The rearrangement joins TRBV7-2 to TRBJ2-1; 13 bases fit TRBD2. Germline trimming cut 1 base from V and 8 bases from J; bases unmatched to any gene: 14. Germline CDR1 and CDR2: SGHTA and FQGNSA. This CDR3 comprises 19 residues. CDR3: CASSLVPSWGLAGFDEQFF. The CDR3 bases are TGTGCCAGCAGCTTAGTTCCCTCCTGGGGACTAGCGGGGTTCGATGAGCAGTTCTTC.

The CDR3 coding sequence is TGTGCCAGCAGTAGATTTTTCGGCACTGAAGCTTTCTTT. Amino acids: CASSRFFGTEAFF. The chain couples TRBV7-6 to TRBJ1-1, with D hard to call. The CDR3 runs to 13 residues. Trimming removed 6 bases at V and 4 bases at J, with 12 bases between. The germline V gene encodes CDR1 SGHVS and CDR2 FNYEAQ.

J is TRBJ1-5 and V is TRBV7-2; TRBD1 matches 8 bases. The V gene end was trimmed by 5 bases and the J gene end by 7 bases; junction bases not matched to a gene: 10. Germline V gene lookup returns CDR1 SGHTA and CDR2 FQGNSA. This CDR3 has 15 amino acids. CDR3 protein: CASSQFGQGSQPQHF. For the CDR3, the DNA is TGTGCCAGCAGCCAATTCGGACAGGGAAGCCAGCCCCAGCATTTT.

This clone was detected once. V usage is TRBV7-2 and J usage is TRBJ2-1; possibly TRBD2 for D (5 bases). This CDR3 spans 14 amino acids. Trimming cost V 5 bases and J 7 bases, with 15 bases left between them. Germline values: CDR1 SGHTA, CDR2 FQGNSA. CDR3 residues: CASSVVTNNNEQFF. CDR3 sequence (DNA): TGTGCCAGCAGCGTCGTGACTAATAATAATGAGCAGTTCTTC. Full variable domain (rest looked up from reference TRBV7-2 and TRBJ2-1): GAGVSQSPSNKVTEKGKDVELRCDPISGHTALYWYRQSLGQGLEFLIYFQGNSAPDKSGLPSDRFSAERTGGSVSTLTIQRTQQEDSAVYLCASSVVTNNNEQFFGPGTRLTVL.

The chain combines TRBV5-4 with TRBJ2-1, with TRBD1 matching over 7 bases. The V gene end was trimmed by 0 bases and the J gene end by 8 bases; junction bases not matched to a gene: 8. The CDR3 sequence is 15 residues long. The germline gives CDR1 SGHNT, CDR2 YYREEE (reference sequence). The CDR3 DNA reads as TGTGCCAGCAGCTTGGCGGGGACAGTCGGCTATGAGCAGTTCTTC. This codes for CASSLAGTVGYEQFF.

The genes are TRBV15 and TRBJ2-5; no reliable D call. CDR1 is LNHNV and CDR2 is YYDKDF in the germline V gene (reference sequence). The CDR3 covers 12 residues. Trimming took off 5 bases at V and 5 bases at J, with 9 bases between the two ends. Written as DNA, the CDR3 is TGTGCCACCAGCCCGCACCGGGAGACCCAGTACTTC. It encodes CATSPHRETQYF.

Only a few counts were recorded for this clone. This chain links TRBV19 with TRBJ2-2; 7 nucleotides align to TRBD2. V lost 1 base, J lost 2 bases, and 7 bases stayed unmatched. The CDR3 contains 17 residues. CDR1 and CDR2 from the germline V gene are LNHDA and SQIVND (reference sequence). The CDR3 is CASSIVGLAENTGELFF. In nucleotides, the CDR3 is TGTGCCAGTAGTATAGTTGGGCTAGCGGAAAACACCGGGGAGCTGTTTTTT.

The CDR3 is CASSQDRGGWAGNTIYF. CDR3 coding DNA: TGCGCCAGCAGCCAAGATCGGGGAGGGTGGGCTGGAAACACCATATATTTT. The chain has TRBV4-3 and TRBJ1-3, with D uncertain. V lost 0 bases and J 2 bases, leaving 14 bases between the germline ends. Germline assignment: CDR1 LGHNA and CDR2 YSLEER. This CDR3 has 17 amino acids.

The J gene is TRBJ2-1, the V gene TRBV18; 14 bases are a match to TRBD2. This CDR3 has 17 residues. The V segment lost 3 bases and the J segment 3 bases; nucleotides outside the gene matches: 4. Germline values: CDR1 KGHSH, CDR2 LQKENI. CDR3 nucleotide sequence: TGTGCCAGCTCACCGCCAGGGACTAGCGGGAGCTACAATGAGCAGTTCTTC. This codes for CASSPPGTSGSYNEQFF.

The V call is TRBV4-3, the J call TRBJ2-1; 7 nucleotides match TRBD2. The CDR3 totals 17 residues. Germline V gene lookup returns CDR1 LGHNA and CDR2 YSLEER. Trimming at V came to 4 bases and at J to 0 bases, leaving 9 bases not matched to a gene. The CDR3 reads CASSRVAGESSYNEQFF. The CDR3 DNA is TGCGCCAGCAGCCGGGTGGCGGGGGAAAGCTCCTACAATGAGCAGTTCTTC.

This clone was seen a few times. The chain is built from TRBV29-1 and TRBJ2-7, with D tentatively TRBD2 (6 bases). The germline V gene encodes CDR1 SQVTM and CDR2 ANQGSEA. The CDR3 has 15 amino acids. V was clipped by 2 bases and J by 0 bases, with 14 bases between them. CDR3 protein: CSVENRDSLSYEQYF. Here the CDR3 DNA reads TGCAGCGTTGAAAACCGGGACTCCCTCTCCTACGAGCAGTACTTC.

The chain employs TRBV28 and TRBJ1-2, with D maybe TRBD1 (6 bases). V lost 3 bases to trimming and J lost 2 bases, with 13 bases between them. Germline V gene sequence: CDR1 MDHEN, CDR2 SYDVKM. This CDR3 comprises 15 residues. The CDR3 loop reads CASSLDGTRNYGYTF. For the CDR3, the DNA is TGTGCCAGCAGTTTGGACGGGACACGCAACTATGGCTACACCTTC.

The chain has TRBV7-6 and TRBJ2-5, with TRBD2 matching 10 bases. V lost 2 bases and J lost 4; bases outside the gene matches: 4. Germline V CDR1 and CDR2: SGHVS, FNYEAQ. The CDR3 consists of 15 residues. In DNA, the CDR3 is TGTGCCAGCAGCTTACTAGCGGGAGCTCCAGAGACCCAGTACTTC. Its protein product is CASSLLAGAPETQYF.

J is TRBJ2-3 and V is TRBV28; D is perhaps TRBD1 (6 bases). The CDR3 is 16 residues long. The V and J ends lost 2 bases and 0 bases respectively, with 12 bases between them. Germline V gene data show CDR1 as MDHEN and CDR2 as SYDVKM. The CDR3 sequence: CASSLTRQGSTDTQYF. In nucleotides, the CDR3 is TGTGCCAGCAGTTTAACACGGCAGGGGAGCACAGATACGCAGTATTTT.

V and J are TRBV7-2 and TRBJ1-1, with unresolved D. Deletions cut 5 bases from V and 5 bases from J, with 15 bases between. This CDR3 has 14 amino acids. Germline V CDR1 and CDR2: SGHTA, FQGNSA. CDR3: CASSRRVDGTEAFF. The DNA for the CDR3 is TGTGCCAGCAGCAGGAGGGTAGATGGGACTGAAGCTTTCTTT.

The rearrangement links TRBV3-1 (or the pseudogene TRBV3-2) to TRBJ2-1, with TRBD2 matching over 15 bases. In germline, CDR1 is LGHDT, CDR2 YNNKEL (reference sequence). CDR3 length: 19 residues. V shed 0 bases, J shed 4 bases, and the junction held 7 bases outside the gene matches. CDR3 protein: CASSQDRGTSGRRYNEQFF. DNA of the CDR3: TGTGCCAGCAGCCAAGATAGAGGGACTAGCGGGAGGAGGTACAATGAGCAGTTCTTC.

The chain carries TRBV7-9 and TRBJ1-2; TRBD1 might be the D (5 bases). Trimming removed 7 bases from V and 7 bases from J, with 16 bases in between. The CDR3 contains 13 residues. Germline lookup yields CDR1 SEHNR and CDR2 FQNEAQ (reference sequence). CDR3 DNA: TGTGCCAGCACAGGGTTTTTTGAGGGTGGCTACACCTTC. It yields the protein CASTGFFEGGYTF.